This note documents a single T cell receptor beta chain sequence. This specimen comes from a study of blood T cell repertoires in COVID-19. Methods used by the authors: Cell counts per sample came from amplifying reference gene primers. Profiling relied on immunoSEQ multiplex PCR, and the TCRdb table lists in-frame clones only, not all of them. V, J and clone size are those of that table, while D and trimming were read from the DNA. The table shows about 120,000 clones, with 80% to 90% occurring only once. In germline, CDR1 is SGDLS, CDR2 YYNGEE. J gave up 2 bases and V 3 bases, and 2 bases lay outside the gene matches. The CDR3 loop spans 15 amino acids.

Sequencing input: peripheral blood. The chain recombines TRBV9 with TRBJ2-6, with TRBD1 identical over 7 bases. The receptor was isolated from a woman between 55 and 75 years old with acute or convalescent COVID-19. In DNA form, the CDR3 reads TGTGCCAGCAGCGGAACAGGGGCTGGGGCCAACGTCCTGACTTTC. As protein: CASSGTGAGANVLTF.